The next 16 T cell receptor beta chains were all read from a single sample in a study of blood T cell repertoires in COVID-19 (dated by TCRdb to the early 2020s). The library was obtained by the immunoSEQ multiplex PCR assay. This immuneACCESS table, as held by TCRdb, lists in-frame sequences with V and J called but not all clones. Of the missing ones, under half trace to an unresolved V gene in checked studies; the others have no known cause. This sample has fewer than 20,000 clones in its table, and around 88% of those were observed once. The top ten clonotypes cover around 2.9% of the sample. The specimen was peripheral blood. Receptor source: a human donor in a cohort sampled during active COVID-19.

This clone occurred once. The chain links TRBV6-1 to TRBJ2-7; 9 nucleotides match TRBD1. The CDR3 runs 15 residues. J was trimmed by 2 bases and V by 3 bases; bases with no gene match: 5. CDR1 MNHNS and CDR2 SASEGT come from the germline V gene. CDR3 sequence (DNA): TGTGCCAGCAGTGATGAACAGGGGGCCACCTACGAGCAGTACTTC. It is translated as CASSDEQGATYEQYF.

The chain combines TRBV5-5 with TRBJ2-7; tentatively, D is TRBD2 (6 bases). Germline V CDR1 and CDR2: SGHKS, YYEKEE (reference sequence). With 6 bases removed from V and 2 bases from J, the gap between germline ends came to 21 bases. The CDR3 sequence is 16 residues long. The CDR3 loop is CASTKAAGRQTYEQYF. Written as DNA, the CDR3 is TGTGCCAGCACCAAGGCGGCGGGACGGCAAACCTACGAGCAGTACTTC.

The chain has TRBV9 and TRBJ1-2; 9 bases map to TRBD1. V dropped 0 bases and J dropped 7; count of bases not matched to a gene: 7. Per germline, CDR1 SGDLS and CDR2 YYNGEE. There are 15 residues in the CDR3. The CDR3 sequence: CASSVGNRGPFGYTF. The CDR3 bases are TGTGCCAGCAGCGTAGGGAACAGGGGGCCCTTTGGCTACACCTTC. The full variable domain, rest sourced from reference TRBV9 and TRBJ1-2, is DSGVTQTPKHLITATGQRVTLRCSPRSGDLSVYWYQQSLDQGLQFLIQYYNGEERAKGNILERFSAQQFPDLHSELNLSSLELGDSALYFCASSVGNRGPFGYTFGSGTRLTVV.

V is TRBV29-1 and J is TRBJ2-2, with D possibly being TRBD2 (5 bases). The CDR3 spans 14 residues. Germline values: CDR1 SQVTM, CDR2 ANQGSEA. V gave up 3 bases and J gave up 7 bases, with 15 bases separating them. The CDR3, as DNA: TGCAGCGTTGATGGGCTAGCCGGCCTCGGGGAGCTGTTTTTT. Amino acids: CSVDGLAGLGELFF.

The CDR3 sequence is CASSQENSGGETQYF. CDR3 bases: TGTGCCAGCAGCCAAGAGAATAGCGGGGGAGAGACCCAGTACTTC. The J gene is TRBJ2-5, the V gene TRBV3-1 (or the pseudogene TRBV3-2); 9 bases map to TRBD2. CDR1 is LGHDT and CDR2 is YNNKEL in the germline V gene (reference sequence). V lost 0 bases and J lost 4; bases outside the gene matches: 3. CDR3 length: 15 amino acids.

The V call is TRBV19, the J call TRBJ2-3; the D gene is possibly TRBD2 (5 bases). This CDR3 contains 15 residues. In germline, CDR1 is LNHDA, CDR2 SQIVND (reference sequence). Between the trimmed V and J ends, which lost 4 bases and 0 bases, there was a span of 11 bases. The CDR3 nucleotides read TGTGCCAGTAGTACCCTAGCACCGAGCACAGATACGCAGTATTTT. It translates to CASSTLAPSTDTQYF.

DNA for the CDR3: TGTGCCAGTAAGACAGGGGGCTTTGGCTACACCTTC. Protein product: CASKTGGFGYTF. The V call is TRBV5-4, the J call TRBJ1-2, with 10 bases aligning to TRBD1. This CDR3 region has 12 residues. Germline-derived CDR1 and CDR2 are SGHNT and YYREEE (reference sequence). The V gene end was trimmed by 8 bases and the J gene end by 7 bases; junction bases not matched to a gene: 5.

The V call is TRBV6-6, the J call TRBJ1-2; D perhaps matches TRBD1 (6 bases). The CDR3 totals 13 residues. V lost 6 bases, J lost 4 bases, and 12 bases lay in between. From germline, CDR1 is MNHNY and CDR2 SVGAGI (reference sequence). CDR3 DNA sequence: TGTGCCAGCAGCCCCGACAGGACCTATGGCTACACCTTC. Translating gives CASSPDRTYGYTF.

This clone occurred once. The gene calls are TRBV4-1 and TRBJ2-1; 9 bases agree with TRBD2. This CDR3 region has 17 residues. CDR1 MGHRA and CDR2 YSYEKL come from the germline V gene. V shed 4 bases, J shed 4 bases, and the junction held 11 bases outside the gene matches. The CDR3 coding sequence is TGCGCCAGCAGCCGAGATTTAGCGGGGGTTAATTACAATGAGCAGTTCTTC. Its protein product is CASSRDLAGVNYNEQFF.

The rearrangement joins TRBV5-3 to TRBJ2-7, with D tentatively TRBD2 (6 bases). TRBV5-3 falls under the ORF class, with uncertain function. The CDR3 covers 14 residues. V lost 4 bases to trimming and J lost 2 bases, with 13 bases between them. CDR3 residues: CARSRGGQPYEQYF. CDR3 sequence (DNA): TGTGCCAGAAGCCGGGGAGGTCAGCCCTACGAGCAGTACTTC.

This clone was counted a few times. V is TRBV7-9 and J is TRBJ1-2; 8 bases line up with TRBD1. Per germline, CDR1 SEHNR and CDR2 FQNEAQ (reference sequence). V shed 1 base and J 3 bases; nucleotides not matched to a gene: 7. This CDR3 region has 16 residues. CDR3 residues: CASSLGARGRHYGYTF. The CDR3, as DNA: TGTGCCAGCAGCTTAGGTGCCAGGGGGCGGCACTATGGCTACACCTTC.

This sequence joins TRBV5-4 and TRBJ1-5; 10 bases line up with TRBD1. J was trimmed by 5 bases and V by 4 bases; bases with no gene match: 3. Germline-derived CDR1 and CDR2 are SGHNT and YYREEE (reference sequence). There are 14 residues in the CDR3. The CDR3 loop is CASSEDRGDQPQHF. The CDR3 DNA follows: TGTGCCAGCAGCGAGGACAGGGGGGATCAGCCCCAGCATTTT.

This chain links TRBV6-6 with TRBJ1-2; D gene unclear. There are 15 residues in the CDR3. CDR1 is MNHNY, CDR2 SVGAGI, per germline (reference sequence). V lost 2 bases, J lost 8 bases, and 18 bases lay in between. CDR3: CASSYHAVQPGGYTF. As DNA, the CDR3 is TGTGCCAGCAGTTACCATGCGGTTCAACCCGGGGGCTACACCTTC.

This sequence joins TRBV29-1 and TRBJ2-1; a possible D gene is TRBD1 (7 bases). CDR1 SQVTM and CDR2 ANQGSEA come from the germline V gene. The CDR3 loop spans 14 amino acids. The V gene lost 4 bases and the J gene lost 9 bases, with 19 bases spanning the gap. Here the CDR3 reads CSVVQGGKGTEQFF. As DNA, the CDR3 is TGCAGCGTTGTCCAGGGGGGTAAAGGCACTGAGCAGTTCTTC.

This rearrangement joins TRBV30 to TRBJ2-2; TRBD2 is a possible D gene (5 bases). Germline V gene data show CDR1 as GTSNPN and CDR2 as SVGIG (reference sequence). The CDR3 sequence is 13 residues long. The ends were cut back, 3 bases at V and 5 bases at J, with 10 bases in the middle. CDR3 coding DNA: TGTGCCTGGAGAGGGAGTTTAACCGGGGAGCTGTTTTTT. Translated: CAWRGSLTGELFF.

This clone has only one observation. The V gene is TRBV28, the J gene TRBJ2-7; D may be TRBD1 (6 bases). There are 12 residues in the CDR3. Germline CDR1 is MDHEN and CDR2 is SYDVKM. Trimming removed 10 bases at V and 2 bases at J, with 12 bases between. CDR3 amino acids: CATRDTPYEQYF. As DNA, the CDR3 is TGTGCCACCCGGGACACCCCCTACGAGCAGTACTTC.